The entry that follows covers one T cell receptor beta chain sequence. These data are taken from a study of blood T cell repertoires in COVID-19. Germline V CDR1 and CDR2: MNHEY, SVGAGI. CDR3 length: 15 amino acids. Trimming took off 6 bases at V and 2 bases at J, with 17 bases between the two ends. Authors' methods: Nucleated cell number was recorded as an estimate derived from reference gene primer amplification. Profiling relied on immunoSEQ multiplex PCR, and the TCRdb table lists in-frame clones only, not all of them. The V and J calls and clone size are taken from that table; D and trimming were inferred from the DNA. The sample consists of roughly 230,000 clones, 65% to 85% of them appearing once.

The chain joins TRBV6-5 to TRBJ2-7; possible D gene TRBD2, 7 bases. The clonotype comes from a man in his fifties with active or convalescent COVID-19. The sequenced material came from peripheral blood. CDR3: CASRGLQGTPYEQYF. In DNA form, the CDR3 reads TGTGCCAGCAGGGGACTACAGGGTACCCCCTACGAGCAGTACTTC.